The next 32 T cell receptor beta chains were all read from a single sample in a study of blood T cell repertoires in COVID-19. This table comes from immunoSEQ multiplex PCR, and its TCRdb copy is limited to in-frame clones, with some not included. The sample comprises some 170,000 clones, approximately 84% of which are singletons, and 1% to 1.5% rests with the top ten. Sequenced input: PBMCs or T cells enriched from blood (not recorded which). The receptor set was obtained from a human donor with acute COVID-19. The donor label of this sample is uncertain.

The chain recombines TRBV6-5 with TRBJ1-2, with TRBD1 as a possible D gene (6 bases). Germline CDR1 and CDR2: MNHEY and SVGAGI. CDR3 length: 14 amino acids. The ends were cut back, 6 bases at V and 1 base at J, with 12 bases in the middle. The CDR3 protein is CASSAGVDNYGYTF. The DNA of the CDR3 is TGTGCCAGCAGCGCAGGGGTAGATAACTATGGCTACACCTTC.

The chain recombines TRBV7-9 with TRBJ1-2; 7 nucleotides match TRBD1. The J segment lost 4 bases and the V segment lost 5 bases, leaving 4 bases of the junction unmatched. Germline CDR1 and CDR2: SEHNR and FQNEAQ (reference sequence). The CDR3 totals 13 residues. CDR3 in amino acids: CASSTGTAYGYTF. The CDR3 DNA sequence: TGTGCCAGCAGCACCGGGACAGCCTATGGCTACACCTTC.

The genes are TRBV4-1 and TRBJ1-2; 7 bases agree with TRBD1. Germline values: CDR1 MGHRA, CDR2 YSYEKL. V lost 4 bases, J lost 5 bases, and 16 bases stayed unmatched. The CDR3 sequence is 17 residues long. This chain's CDR3 is CASSPVPGQAGGYGYTF. In nucleotides, the CDR3 is TGCGCCAGCAGCCCAGTTCCTGGACAGGCTGGAGGGTATGGCTACACCTTC.

This sequence joins TRBV4-3 and TRBJ2-1, with TRBD2 identical over 12 bases. Trimming removed 0 bases from V and 7 bases from J; junction bases left unmatched: 16. The germline CDR1 and CDR2 sequences are LGHNA and YSLEER. This CDR3 has 20 amino acids. The DNA for the CDR3 is TGCGCCAGCAGCCAAGATCTAGGGACTAGCGGGTCCATGGGTAGGAATGAGCAGTTCTTC. Translating it yields CASSQDLGTSGSMGRNEQFF.

The rearrangement links TRBV2 to TRBJ2-5; D ambiguous. Trimming took off 4 bases at V and 1 base at J, with 13 bases between the two ends. Germline V CDR1 and CDR2: SNHLY, FYNNEI. The CDR3 extends over 15 amino acids. The CDR3: CASSVSWAVQETQYF. The CDR3 coding sequence is TGTGCCAGCAGTGTAAGTTGGGCAGTCCAAGAGACCCAGTACTTC.

The chain recombines TRBV18 with TRBJ1-2; 9 bases fit TRBD1. This CDR3 contains 15 residues. Germline assignment: CDR1 KGHSH and CDR2 LQKENI. Unmatched junction bases numbered 10, after V lost 3 bases and J lost 8 bases. In nucleotides, the CDR3 is TGTGCCAGCTCACCTCCCGGACAGGGGACAAGCGGCTACACCTTC. This sequence encodes CASSPPGQGTSGYTF.

This clone was counted a single time. The chain carries TRBV9 and TRBJ1-1; perhaps TRBD1 as D (6 bases). Germline CDR1 reads SGDLS; CDR2 reads YYNGEE. This CDR3 has 14 residues. V lost 4 bases and J lost 1, with 11 bases in between. The CDR3 sequence: CASSPGGSNTEAFF. The CDR3 DNA is TGTGCCAGCAGCCCTGGGGGCTCGAACACTGAAGCTTTCTTT.

The chain is built from TRBV7-8 and TRBJ1-1; D call uncertain. This CDR3 spans 14 amino acids. Looked up from germline, CDR1 is SGHVS and CDR2 is FQNEAQ. Trimming pared 1 base from V and 2 bases from J, leaving 8 bases between. The CDR3 DNA follows: TGTGCCAGCAGCTTAGTGGGCAGTAACACTGAAGCTTTCTTT. Translating it yields CASSLVGSNTEAFF.

V usage is TRBV5-4 and J usage is TRBJ2-1; the D gene could be TRBD1 or TRBD2 (5 bases each). This CDR3 comprises 20 residues. Trimming took 5 bases from V and 1 from J, leaving 28 bases between them. From germline, CDR1 is SGHNT and CDR2 YYREEE (reference sequence). The CDR3, as DNA: TGTGCCAGCAGTTTGAGGGGTCGGACACCAGGTCGAAGGTCCTACAATGAGCAGTTCTTC. It translates to CASSLRGRTPGRRSYNEQFF.

The chain employs TRBV5-1 and TRBJ2-1; 7 positions agree with TRBD1. There are 13 residues in the CDR3. Unmatched junction bases numbered 3, after V lost 4 bases and J lost 5 bases. The V gene's germline CDR1 is SGHRS and CDR2 YFSETQ. DNA for the CDR3: TGCGCCAGCAGCCGGGACAGTAACAATGAGCAGTTCTTC. Translation gives CASSRDSNNEQFF.

The CDR3 DNA follows: TGCAGTGCTAGTGATCAGAGGAGCAATCAGCCCCAGCATTTT. The encoded protein is CSASDQRSNQPQHF. The rearrangement uses TRBV20-1 and TRBJ1-5; no reliable D call. Trimming left V 3 bases short and J 1 base short, with 10 bases between. Germline CDR1 DFQATT, CDR2 SNEGSKA (reference sequence). The CDR3 extends over 14 amino acids.

The rearrangement uses TRBV19 and TRBJ1-1; TRBD1 agrees at 7 bases. The CDR3 covers 14 residues. Looked up from germline, CDR1 is LNHDA and CDR2 is SQIVND (reference sequence). The V gene end was trimmed by 5 bases and the J gene end by 5 bases; junction bases not matched to a gene: 8. DNA for the CDR3: TGTGCCAGTAGTCCCGGACAGGCGGGGACTGAAGCTTTCTTT. Protein: CASSPGQAGTEAFF.

The chain employs TRBV11-1 and TRBJ1-1; TRBD1 might be the D (5 bases). V lost 1 base, J lost 4 bases, and 13 bases lay in between. The CDR3 totals 15 residues. Germline loops: CDR1 SGHAT, CDR2 FQDESV (reference sequence). CDR3 loop: CASSLGDTGFTEAFF. The CDR3 DNA sequence: TGTGCCAGCAGCTTAGGAGACACAGGTTTCACTGAAGCTTTCTTT.

The gene calls are TRBV15 and TRBJ2-3, with 10 bases matching TRBD2. Germline V gene sequence: CDR1 LNHNV, CDR2 YYDKDF (reference sequence). J lost 4 bases, V lost 0 bases, and 7 bases had no gene match. CDR3 length equals 17 residues. In nucleotides, the CDR3 is TGTGCCACCAGCAGAGACAGCGGGGGGGTAAGGGCAGATACGCAGTATTTT. As protein: CATSRDSGGVRADTQYF.

This chain joins TRBV2 and TRBJ2-5, with 7 positions matching TRBD1. This CDR3 region has 17 residues. CDR1 and CDR2 from the germline V gene are SNHLY and FYNNEI. V was pared by 6 bases and J by 1 base, with 14 bases of the junction left unmatched. Here the CDR3 DNA reads TGTGCCAGCAGAGGAAGACGGACAGGCTCCCTCCAAGAGACCCAGTACTTC. It yields the protein CASRGRRTGSLQETQYF.

The chain has TRBV10-3 and TRBJ1-1; perhaps TRBD1 as D (6 bases). The CDR3 is 16 residues long. From germline, CDR1 is ENHRY and CDR2 SYGVKD. Trimming took off 2 bases at V and 1 base at J, with 14 bases between the two ends. Here the CDR3 reads CAISERDQGTNTEAFF. For the CDR3, the DNA is TGTGCCATCAGTGAGAGGGACCAGGGGACGAACACTGAAGCTTTCTTT.

The V call is TRBV7-9, the J call TRBJ2-2; maybe TRBD1 (5 bases). Trimming stripped 5 bases from V and 1 base from J, with 8 bases between. Germline V gene data show CDR1 as SEHNR and CDR2 as FQNEAQ (reference sequence). The CDR3 is 14 residues long. The CDR3 is CASSDGQNTGELFF. DNA of the CDR3: TGTGCCAGCAGCGATGGACAGAACACCGGGGAGCTGTTTTTT.

This chain joins TRBV5-4 and TRBJ1-1; 8 positions match TRBD1. The germline V gene encodes CDR1 SGHNT and CDR2 YYREEE (reference sequence). V lost 5 bases to trimming and J lost 1 base; unmatched junction nucleotides: 7. The CDR3 is 15 residues long. The CDR3 here is CASSRTGLTNTEAFF. Written as DNA, the CDR3 is TGTGCCAGCAGTAGGACAGGGTTGACGAACACTGAAGCTTTCTTT.

The chain recombines TRBV3-1 (or the pseudogene TRBV3-2) with TRBJ1-2, with a tentative D call TRBD1 (5 bases). Germline-derived CDR1 and CDR2 are LGHDT and YNNKEL (reference sequence). V was cut by 3 bases and J by 7 bases, with 15 bases left in between. The CDR3 length is 14 residues. This CDR3 is CASSHRVLSGGYTF. CDR3 DNA sequence: TGTGCCAGCAGCCACAGGGTCCTCTCTGGTGGCTACACCTTC.

This rearrangement joins TRBV4-3 to TRBJ2-5, with D possibly matching TRBD1 (6 bases). CDR3 size: 16 residues. Germline CDR1 is LGHNA and CDR2 is YSLEER. Trimming pared 0 bases from V and 2 bases from J, leaving 13 bases between. Here the CDR3 DNA reads TGCGCCAGCAGCCAAGATTTCAGGGGCGGGCAAGAGACCCAGTACTTC. Translation: CASSQDFRGGQETQYF.

The rearrangement links TRBV19 to TRBJ1-5, with a weak D call TRBD1 (6 bases). Germline CDR1 is LNHDA and CDR2 is SQIVND (reference sequence). The CDR3 covers 14 residues. V was trimmed by 5 bases and J by 4 bases, leaving 12 bases between them. The chain's CDR3 is CASSDTQGNQPQHF. CDR3 nucleotides: TGTGCCAGTAGTGATACACAGGGAAATCAGCCCCAGCATTTT.

The chain joins TRBV2 to TRBJ1-2; D possibly corresponds to TRBD1 (5 bases). From germline, CDR1 is SNHLY and CDR2 FYNNEI. The V gene lost 6 bases and the J gene lost 8 bases, with 16 bases spanning the gap. The CDR3 length is 13 residues. CDR3 in DNA: TGTGCCAGCAGGGGGGGGAGCGCCCGAGGCTACACCTTC. It specifies CASRGGSARGYTF.

The chain recombines TRBV6-1 with TRBJ1-2, with D possibly matching TRBD1 (5 bases). The germline CDR1 and CDR2 sequences are MNHNS and SASEGT. Deletions cut 1 base from V and 0 bases from J, with 18 bases between. There are 18 residues in the CDR3. This CDR3 is CASSEGGEHYFPNYGYTF. DNA of the CDR3: TGTGCCAGCAGTGAAGGGGGGGAACACTACTTTCCTAACTATGGCTACACCTTC.

This chain connects TRBV19 to TRBJ2-2, with TRBD2 matching over 11 bases. The CDR3 runs 16 residues. Trimming at V came to 6 bases and at J to 1 base, leaving 4 bases not matched to a gene. Per germline, CDR1 LNHDA and CDR2 SQIVND (reference sequence). CDR3 DNA sequence: TGTGCCAGTAGGGCCGGGACTAGCGGGAACACCGGGGAGCTGTTTTTT. Its protein product is CASRAGTSGNTGELFF.

The V gene is TRBV11-3, the J gene TRBJ2-3; 13 bases agree with TRBD2. This CDR3 region has 15 residues. V gave up 4 bases and J gave up 5 bases; unmatched junction bases: 3. CDR1 and CDR2 from the germline V gene are SGHNT and YENEEA. CDR3 protein: CASSSGLAGEDTQYF. CDR3 sequence (DNA): TGTGCCAGCAGCTCTGGACTAGCGGGGGAAGATACGCAGTATTTT.

This chain uses TRBV11-2 with TRBJ2-2; D may be TRBD2 (6 bases). This CDR3 has 15 residues. V lost 6 bases to trimming and J lost 4 bases, with 15 bases between them. Germline-derived CDR1 and CDR2 are SGHAT and FQNNGV. CDR3 region: CASRQFAGGTGELFF. DNA of the CDR3: TGTGCCAGCAGGCAATTCGCCGGGGGCACCGGGGAGCTGTTTTTT.

This clone was picked up one time. V usage is TRBV5-1 and J usage is TRBJ2-3; TRBD1 agrees at 7 bases. The CDR3 loop spans 18 amino acids. Germline V gives CDR1 SGHRS, CDR2 YFSETQ. Trimming removed 1 base from V and 8 bases from J; junction bases left unmatched: 19. This CDR3 is CASSLPLWIGTAKGTQYF. The DNA for the CDR3 is TGCGCCAGCAGCTTGCCTCTCTGGATAGGGACAGCCAAAGGTACGCAGTATTTT.

The rearrangement links TRBV6-5 to TRBJ2-2, with D perhaps TRBD2 (6 bases). Germline V gives CDR1 MNHEY, CDR2 SVGAGI. Trimming cost V 7 bases and J 4 bases, with 16 bases left between them. CDR3 length: 15 amino acids. The CDR3 loop is CASMVNGGITGELFF. The CDR3 DNA sequence: TGTGCCAGCATGGTGAACGGGGGAATCACCGGGGAGCTGTTTTTT.

Concerning this clone: At one end the junction does not follow the germline gene, possibly because of a read error. V and J are TRBV24-1 and TRBJ2-1, with D possibly TRBD2 on 5 matching bases. The CDR3 totals 12 residues. Germline V gene sequence: CDR1 KGHDR, CDR2 SFDVKD. CDR3 sequence (DNA): TGTGCCACCAGTAATTTAGCGAATGAGCAGTTCTTC. Translated: CATSNLANEQFF.

This clone was picked up one time. J is TRBJ2-2 and V is TRBV27, with 10 bases that match TRBD1. J gave up 0 bases and V 3 bases, and 10 bases lay outside the gene matches. The germline CDR1 and CDR2 sequences are MNHEY and SMNVEV (reference sequence). This CDR3 has 19 residues. The CDR3 here is CASSLRWTGGFANTGELFF. CDR3 coding DNA: TGTGCCAGCAGTTTGAGGTGGACAGGGGGGTTCGCGAACACCGGGGAGCTGTTTTTT.

The V gene is TRBV18, the J gene TRBJ2-1, with D maybe TRBD2 (5 bases). CDR1 and CDR2 (germline): KGHSH, LQKENI. The V and J ends lost 1 base and 9 bases respectively, with 13 bases between them. The CDR3 covers 14 residues. CDR3 nucleotide sequence: TGTGCCAGCTCACCACGCGGACTGAGCGGTGAGCAGTTCTTC. Translated, it gives CASSPRGLSGEQFF.

The chain carries TRBV10-3 and TRBJ2-5; TRBD1 is a possible D gene (6 bases). Germline lookup yields CDR1 ENHRY and CDR2 SYGVKD. The CDR3 consists of 17 residues. Trimming cost V 0 bases and J 2 bases, with 16 bases left between them. The CDR3 loop reads CAISESLIRQAQETQYF. The CDR3 bases are TGTGCCATCAGTGAGTCGCTAATCCGACAGGCGCAAGAGACCCAGTACTTC.